The 27 T cell receptor beta chains below were found in one sample sequenced in a study of T cells in Graves' hyperthyroidism and ophthalmopathy. RNA transcripts yielded amplified TCR beta CDR3 regions. HTBI primers drove first-round RT-PCR of the TCR CDR3. From the multiplex PCR reads, TCRdb called clonotypes with MiXCR, one entry per CDR3 protein. The table records 300,000 to 400,000 distinct CDR3 sequences, 14% of them present only once. The sequencing input was blood. The receptors shown here come from a woman aged 25-40 years with Graves' ophthalmopathy.

This clonotype turned up a few times. V and J are TRBV5-5 and TRBJ2-2, with D unclear. This CDR3 is built from 17 residues. Germline CDR1 is SGHKS and CDR2 is YYEKEE (reference sequence). The V end lost 2 bases, the J end lost 1 base, and 15 bases lay between the germline ends. This CDR3 is CASSFGLVKGNTGELFF. Here the CDR3 DNA reads TGTGCCAGCAGCTTTGGGTTGGTCAAGGGGAACACCGGGGAGCTGTTTTTT.

This clonotype was recorded at least ten times. This chain links TRBV7-2 with TRBJ2-7; 10 nucleotides match TRBD2. With V trimmed by 6 bases and J by 2 bases, 4 bases remained unmatched. The CDR3 length is 14 residues. From germline, CDR1 is SGHTA and CDR2 FQGNSA. The CDR3 bases are TGTGCCAGCAGACAAAGCGGGGGGGCCTACGAGCAGTACTTC. Protein sequence: CASRQSGGAYEQYF.

In its sample, this clonotype was seen many times. The CDR3 nucleotides read TGTGCCAGCTCCCACCAGGACAATAATTCACCCCTCCACTTT. It translates to CASSHQDNNSPLHF. The chain combines TRBV18 with TRBJ1-6, with TRBD1 as a possible D gene (5 bases). Trimming shortened V by 6 bases and J by 5 bases, and 11 bases separated the two germline ends. Germline CDR1 is KGHSH and CDR2 is LQKENI. The CDR3 contains 14 residues.

This chain links TRBV25-1 with TRBJ1-1, with unresolved D. Germline CDR1 and CDR2: MGHDK and SYGVNS. V was cut by 2 bases and J by 1 base, with 11 bases left in between. The CDR3 consists of 15 residues. CDR3 sequence (DNA): TGTGCCAGCAGTGAAACCTGGTCTAAGAACACTGAAGCTTTCTTT. Protein sequence: CASSETWSKNTEAFF.

This clonotype has a count of ten or more. V and J are TRBV7-2 and TRBJ1-4, with a weak D call TRBD1 (5 bases). The V gene lost 1 base and the J gene lost 8 bases, with 11 bases spanning the gap. CDR3 length: 14 residues. Per the germline V gene, CDR1 is SGHTA and CDR2 is FQGNSA. The CDR3 loop reads CASSLDHWGEKLFF. The DNA for the CDR3 is TGTGCCAGCAGCTTAGATCACTGGGGGGAAAAACTGTTTTTT.

The sample holds many counts of this clonotype. The rearrangement uses TRBV28 and TRBJ2-1; D is undetermined. CDR1 MDHEN and CDR2 SYDVKM come from the germline V gene. This CDR3 spans 12 amino acids. V was cut by 3 bases and J by 7 bases, with 7 bases left in between. The CDR3 reads CASSFNVNEQFF. CDR3 DNA: TGTGCCAGCAGTTTCAATGTGAATGAGCAGTTCTTC.

This clonotype was seen repeatedly, ten times or more. This chain uses TRBV20-1 with TRBJ2-5, with TRBD2 matching 10 bases. There are 15 residues in the CDR3. V was clipped by 5 bases and J by 7 bases; unmatched bases: 13. Germline loops: CDR1 DFQATT, CDR2 SNEGSKA (reference sequence). The CDR3 protein is CSAPRWLAGDGTQYF. The CDR3 DNA reads TGCAGTGCTCCAAGATGGCTAGCGGGGGACGGGACCCAGTACTTC.

CDR3: CASSLGLGLGETQYF. For the CDR3, the DNA is TGTGCCAGCAGCTTGGGGTTAGGGCTAGGGGAGACCCAGTACTTC. V usage is TRBV5-4 and J usage is TRBJ2-5; D is uncertain. CDR3 size: 15 residues. Germline values: CDR1 SGHNT, CDR2 YYREEE (reference sequence). V gave up 0 bases and J gave up 5 bases, with 14 bases separating them.

The rearrangement uses TRBV7-2 and TRBJ2-3; perhaps D is TRBD1 or TRBD2 (6 bases each). CDR1 is SGHTA, CDR2 FQGNSA, per germline. The CDR3 is 15 residues long. Trimming took off 5 bases at V and 4 bases at J, with 16 bases between the two ends. As DNA, the CDR3 is TGTGCCAGCAGCGGGGGCGGGGCGGGATCAGATACGCAGTATTTT. This translates into CASSGGGAGSDTQYF.

This clonotype was counted many times. CDR3 in DNA: TGTGCCAGCAGCCACCCAGATCTAGCGGGGGGTAAGCAGTTCTTC. Its translation: CASSHPDLAGGKQFF. V and J are TRBV3-1 and TRBJ2-1, with 11 positions matching TRBD2. The J segment lost 11 bases and the V segment lost 3 bases, leaving 9 bases of the junction unmatched. From germline, CDR1 is LGHDT and CDR2 YNNKEL (reference sequence). The CDR3 runs to 15 residues.

This clonotype was seen repeatedly, ten times or more. The genes are TRBV6-6 and TRBJ2-3; D not resolved. This CDR3 region has 14 residues. Germline-derived CDR1 and CDR2 are MNHNY and SVGAGI (reference sequence). The V end lost 0 bases, the J end lost 4 bases, and 8 bases lay between the germline ends. CDR3 DNA sequence: TGTGCCAGCAGTTACTCACCGCTACCAGATACGCAGTATTTT. It translates to CASSYSPLPDTQYF.

This clonotype was picked up a small number of times. The V call is TRBV19, the J call TRBJ1-5, with D perhaps matching TRBD1 (6 bases). Per the germline V gene, CDR1 is LNHDA and CDR2 is SQIVND (reference sequence). Trimming shortened V by 7 bases and J by 4 bases, and 14 bases separated the two germline ends. This CDR3 contains 14 residues. The CDR3 region is CASKVQGRNQPQHF. CDR3 DNA: TGTGCCAGTAAGGTACAGGGTCGGAATCAGCCCCAGCATTTT. Using reference TRBV19 and TRBJ1-5 for the parts outside the CDR3, the full variable domain is DGGITQSPKYLFRKEGQNVTLSCEQNLNHDAMYWYRQDPGQGLRLIYYSQIVNDFQKGDIAEGYSVSREKKESFPLTVTSAQKNPTAFYLCASKVQGRNQPQHFGDGTRLSIL.

Many counts were recorded for this clonotype. The chain has TRBV6-1 and TRBJ1-1; D not resolved. The germline V gene has CDR1 MNHNS and CDR2 SASEGT. V was clipped by 0 bases and J by 5 bases, with 13 bases between them. CDR3 length equals 15 residues. As DNA, the CDR3 is TGTGCCAGCAGTGAAGCACGGACGCCCTGGACTGAAGCTTTCTTT. It specifies CASSEARTPWTEAFF.

Details on this clonotype: At one end, the junction sequence differs from germline, possibly due to a read error. The rearrangement uses TRBV6-1 and TRBJ2-7; the D gene could be TRBD1 or TRBD2 (6 bases each). The CDR3 runs to 14 residues. The germline gives CDR1 MNHNS, CDR2 SASEGT. The CDR3 loop is CACRLVGGTYEQYF. The CDR3 coding sequence is TGTGCCTGCAGACTCGTAGGGGGGACCTACGAGCAGTACTTC.

This chain links TRBV20-1 with TRBJ2-1; 14 positions agree with TRBD2. CDR1 is DFQATT, CDR2 SNEGSKA, per germline (reference sequence). The CDR3 contains 14 residues. J lost 10 bases, V lost 4 bases, and 6 bases had no gene match. The CDR3 DNA follows: TGCAGTGCTACGACTAGCGGGGGGGCCGAAGAGCAGTTCTTC. Translated: CSATTSGGAEEQFF.

This clonotype came up many times. V usage is TRBV18 and J usage is TRBJ2-1, with 12 bases fitting TRBD1. Germline CDR1 and CDR2: KGHSH and LQKENI. Trimming cost V 4 bases and J 9 bases; bases outside gene matches: 10. The CDR3 consists of 16 residues. CDR3 loop: CASSQRRGQGAGEQFF. Here the CDR3 DNA reads TGTGCCAGCTCACAGCGGCGGGGACAGGGGGCCGGTGAGCAGTTCTTC.

This clonotype was picked up many times. The chain carries TRBV27 and TRBJ2-7; D gene unclear. The ends were cut back, 7 bases at V and 2 bases at J, with 12 bases in the middle. The CDR3 has 13 residues. Germline lookup yields CDR1 MNHEY and CDR2 SMNVEV (reference sequence). CDR3 protein: CASTSFETYEQYF. The CDR3 nucleotides read TGTGCCAGCACCTCTTTTGAGACCTACGAGCAGTACTTC.

This clonotype turned up a few times. This chain uses TRBV24-1 with TRBJ2-1; D tentatively reads TRBD1 or TRBD2 (5 bases each). Trimming took off 6 bases at V and 2 bases at J, with 7 bases between the two ends. Germline V gene lookup returns CDR1 KGHDR and CDR2 SFDVKD. CDR3 size: 13 residues. The CDR3: CATSPGPYNEQFF. The CDR3 region has the DNA TGTGCCACCAGTCCGGGACCCTACAATGAGCAGTTCTTC.

The chain is built from TRBV9 and TRBJ2-2; D not certain. The V gene's germline CDR1 is SGDLS and CDR2 YYNGEE. This CDR3 contains 12 residues. V was trimmed by 3 bases and J by 13 bases, leaving 13 bases between them. The CDR3 sequence is CASSGSSTGLFF. CDR3 DNA: TGTGCCAGCAGCGGCAGTTCTACCGGGCTGTTTTTT. The variable domain in full, with the rest retrieved from reference TRBV9 and TRBJ2-2, is DSGVTQTPKHLITATGQRVTLRCSPRSGDLSVYWYQQSLDQGLQFLIQYYNGEERAKGNILERFSAQQFPDLHSELNLSSLELGDSALYFCASSGSSTGLFFGEGSRLTVL.

This clonotype was counted a few times. V gene TRBV11-2 combines with J gene TRBJ2-5; 12 nucleotides match TRBD2. The germline V gene has CDR1 SGHAT and CDR2 FQNNGV. The CDR3 spans 16 residues. The V segment lost 9 bases and the J segment 4 bases; nucleotides outside the gene matches: 12. The CDR3 loop is CASSERTSGARETQYF. As DNA, the CDR3 is TGTGCCAGTAGTGAGCGGACTAGCGGGGCCAGAGAGACCCAGTACTTC.

This clonotype was recorded at least ten times. This rearrangement joins TRBV12-3 or TRBV12-4 to TRBJ1-1, with D unclear. This CDR3 is 12 amino acids long. The V end was cut by 4 bases, the J end by 1 base, with 4 bases between. Here the CDR3 reads CASSYGNTEAFF. CDR3 sequence (DNA): TGTGCCAGCAGTTATGGGAACACTGAAGCTTTCTTT.

This sequence joins TRBV7-2 and TRBJ1-1; 7 positions agree with TRBD1. The germline CDR1 and CDR2 sequences are SGHTA and FQGNSA. The V and J ends lost 0 bases and 3 bases, in that order; junction bases with no gene match: 7. The CDR3 covers 16 residues. CDR3 region: CASSLAPITGDTEAFF. The DNA for the CDR3 is TGTGCCAGCAGCTTAGCCCCAATTACAGGGGACACTGAAGCTTTCTTT.

The chain recombines TRBV19 with TRBJ2-1; TRBD1 agrees at 9 bases. Germline V lookup: CDR1 LNHDA, CDR2 SQIVND (reference sequence). This CDR3 region has 15 residues. V shed 4 bases, J shed 4 bases, and the junction held 5 bases outside the gene matches. CDR3 region: CASSTPGTGYNEQFF. DNA of the CDR3: TGTGCCAGTAGTACACCCGGGACAGGGTACAATGAGCAGTTCTTC.

This clonotype appeared many times. The chain has TRBV7-2 and TRBJ2-7; possibly TRBD1 for D (5 bases). Trimming stripped 5 bases from V and 4 bases from J, with 15 bases between. Germline V CDR1 and CDR2: SGHTA, FQGNSA. The CDR3 is 14 amino acids. The CDR3 DNA is TGTGCCAGCAGCCCCGTGCAGGGAACTTACGAGCAGTACTTC. It specifies CASSPVQGTYEQYF.

This clonotype was detected ten times or more. This chain joins TRBV6-1 and TRBJ2-1; D not certain. Trimming pared 2 bases from V and 2 bases from J, leaving 10 bases between. Germline CDR1 MNHNS, CDR2 SASEGT. The CDR3 covers 15 residues. DNA of the CDR3: TGTGCCAGCAGTGAAATAGGACGGACCTACAATGAGCAGTTCTTC. This translates into CASSEIGRTYNEQFF.

The chain employs TRBV2 and TRBJ2-7; the D gene is possibly TRBD2 (6 bases). Trimming left V 8 bases short and J 1 base short, with 21 bases between. There are 16 residues in the CDR3. The V gene's germline CDR1 is SNHLY and CDR2 FYNNEI. This chain's CDR3 is CASGRTMAPHSYEQYF. In DNA, the CDR3 is TGTGCCAGCGGGAGGACGATGGCGCCACATTCCTACGAGCAGTACTTC.

This clonotype was observed many times. One end of the junction fails to match germline, which may point to a read error. The V gene is TRBV7-2, the J gene TRBJ1-1, with D unclear. Germline CDR1 SGHTA, CDR2 FQGNSA. The CDR3 loop spans 11 amino acids. The CDR3, as DNA: TGTGCCTGCAGAAGGATGGCTGAAGCTTTCTTT. This gives the protein CACRRMAEAFF.